These 21 T cell receptor beta chains were sequenced from one sample in a study of blood T cell repertoires in COVID-19. Using immunoSEQ multiplex PCR, the repertoire was profiled, and TCRdb retains in-frame clones only, with some absent. The sample records over 90,000 clones, roughly 81% being singletons. Sequencing was carried out using peripheral blood. All receptors derive from a man older than 75 with COVID-19, enrolled during active disease.

This sequence joins TRBV19 and TRBJ1-6; 9 bases agree with TRBD1. The V segment lost 6 bases and the J segment 9 bases; nucleotides outside the gene matches: 9. This CDR3 is built from 15 residues. Germline lookup yields CDR1 LNHDA and CDR2 SQIVND (reference sequence). Here the CDR3 DNA reads TGTGCCAGTAGCCTCGACGGGACAGGGTTTTCACCCCTCCACTTT. Protein: CASSLDGTGFSPLHF. Variable domain in full (rest from reference TRBV19 and TRBJ1-6): DGGITQSPKYLFRKEGQNVTLSCEQNLNHDAMYWYRQDPGQGLRLIYYSQIVNDFQKGDIAEGYSVSREKKESFPLTVTSAQKNPTAFYLCASSLDGTGFSPLHFGNGTRLTVT.

The chain couples TRBV2 to TRBJ2-1; 11 bases line up with TRBD2. V dropped 6 bases and J dropped 9; count of bases not matched to a gene: 10. The CDR3 length is 15 residues. The germline gives CDR1 SNHLY, CDR2 FYNNEI. The CDR3 sequence: CASSVISGRGGEQFF. CDR3 sequence (DNA): TGTGCCAGCAGCGTCATTAGCGGGAGGGGGGGTGAGCAGTTCTTC.

This clone has only one observation. The V gene is TRBV28, the J gene TRBJ2-1, with D hard to call. V dropped 3 bases and J dropped 0 bases, with 15 bases sitting between them. Germline CDR1 and CDR2: MDHEN and SYDVKM. The CDR3 runs 17 residues. The CDR3 region is CASSLNLLLSSYNEQFF. CDR3 nucleotides: TGTGCCAGCAGTTTGAACCTACTACTTAGCTCCTACAATGAGCAGTTCTTC.

The rearrangement uses TRBV9 and TRBJ1-4; 12 bases agree with TRBD1. With 4 bases clipped from V and 7 bases from J, the junction kept 8 bases outside the gene matches. The V gene's germline CDR1 is SGDLS and CDR2 YYNGEE. The CDR3 covers 16 residues. The CDR3 DNA is TGTGCCAGCAGCCCACGGGACAGGGGGCACGGTGAAAAACTGTTTTTT. Translated, it gives CASSPRDRGHGEKLFF.

This clone was observed a few times. This sequence joins TRBV6-2 or TRBV6-3 and TRBJ1-1; weak D call: TRBD1 (5 bases). This CDR3 has 14 amino acids. CDR1 is MNHEY and CDR2 is SVGEGT in the germline V gene. Trimming pared 5 bases from V and 1 base from J, leaving 11 bases between. As DNA, the CDR3 is TGTGCCAGCAGTATAGGACAAACGAACACTGAAGCTTTCTTT. Its protein product is CASSIGQTNTEAFF.

V and J are TRBV5-1 and TRBJ2-7, with 11 bases aligning to TRBD2. V was clipped by 3 bases and J by 4 bases; unmatched bases: 15. The germline V gene encodes CDR1 SGHRS and CDR2 YFSETQ. The CDR3 sequence is 18 residues long. CDR3 sequence (DNA): TGCGCCAGCAGCTCGGCCCCTACTAGCGGGAGAGGTTCGTACGAGCAGTACTTC. Translation: CASSSAPTSGRGSYEQYF.

V and J are TRBV19 and TRBJ2-2; 7 bases align to TRBD2. CDR1 is LNHDA, CDR2 SQIVND, per germline (reference sequence). The CDR3 sequence is 18 residues long. V gave up 3 bases and J gave up 4 bases; unmatched junction bases: 14. CDR3 in DNA: TGTGCCAGTAGTATGGAGTGGGAAGGCGGGAGTACCACCGGGGAGCTGTTTTTT. Encoded protein: CASSMEWEGGSTTGELFF.

The genes are TRBV5-4 and TRBJ2-3; 15 bases fit TRBD2. Germline V CDR1 and CDR2: SGHNT, YYREEE (reference sequence). This CDR3 is built from 18 residues. Unmatched junction bases numbered 9, after V lost 3 bases and J lost 4 bases. In DNA, the CDR3 is TGTGCCAGCAGCTCGGGACTAGCGGGAGGATCCCGCGCAGATACGCAGTATTTT. Amino acid sequence: CASSSGLAGGSRADTQYF.

The chain has TRBV9 and TRBJ2-3; 8 bases match TRBD2. Germline CDR1 reads SGDLS; CDR2 reads YYNGEE. Germline trimming cut 6 bases from V and 5 bases from J; bases unmatched to any gene: 11. This CDR3 comprises 15 residues. The CDR3 nucleotides read TGTGCCAGCACCCCCCGGGGGGGGCAAGGAGATACGCAGTATTTT. Protein sequence: CASTPRGGQGDTQYF.

V usage is TRBV7-9 and J usage is TRBJ1-4, with 8 bases aligning to TRBD1. With V trimmed by 1 base and J by 12 bases, 10 bases remained unmatched. This CDR3 is 15 amino acids long. Germline assignment: CDR1 SEHNR and CDR2 FQNEAQ (reference sequence). The CDR3 reads CASSLGSAGGVELFF. The CDR3 coding sequence is TGTGCCAGCAGCTTAGGATCCGCAGGGGGCGTAGAACTGTTTTTT.

The chain employs TRBV4-1 and TRBJ2-7; 7 positions agree with TRBD1. Per the germline V gene, CDR1 is MGHRA and CDR2 is YSYEKL. This CDR3 has 16 residues. V trimming: 10 bases; J trimming: 2 bases; junction bases outside the gene matches: 17. CDR3 residues: CATLGYTTTGTYEQYF. The DNA of the CDR3 is TGCGCCACCTTAGGGTATACCACGACAGGGACCTACGAGCAGTACTTC.

The chain carries TRBV14 and TRBJ2-7; TRBD2 matches 7 bases. The CDR3 loop spans 14 amino acids. The germline gives CDR1 SGHDN, CDR2 FVKESK. With V trimmed by 4 bases and J by 4 bases, 7 bases remained unmatched. The chain's CDR3 is CASSPPGLWYEQYF. The DNA for the CDR3 is TGTGCCAGCAGCCCTCCGGGACTATGGTACGAGCAGTACTTC.

The V gene is TRBV10-1, the J gene TRBJ2-3; a weak D match, TRBD1 (5 bases). Germline lookup yields CDR1 WNHNN and CDR2 SYGVQD (reference sequence). The CDR3 length is 15 residues. V lost 0 bases and J lost 4, with 11 bases in between. CDR3 bases: TGCGCCAGCAGTGAGTCGGCAGGGTTAGCAGATACGCAGTATTTT. Its translation: CASSESAGLADTQYF.

The table lists this clone with a few counts. The V gene is TRBV4-2, the J gene TRBJ1-4; 7 nucleotides match TRBD1. V was clipped by 4 bases and J by 11 bases; unmatched bases: 13. This CDR3 has 15 amino acids. Germline-derived CDR1 and CDR2 are LGHNA and YNFKEQ. CDR3 loop: CASSPVKAGGIKLFF. Written as DNA, the CDR3 is TGTGCCAGCAGCCCTGTTAAGGCAGGGGGGATCAAACTGTTTTTT.

The gene calls are TRBV5-1 and TRBJ2-1, with a tentative D call TRBD2 (6 bases). CDR3 length: 14 residues. Germline-derived CDR1 and CDR2 are SGHRS and YFSETQ. V was shortened by 4 bases and J by 5 bases, with 13 bases between the two germline ends. CDR3 residues: CASSPTSFHNEQFF. As DNA, the CDR3 is TGCGCCAGCAGCCCGACTAGTTTCCACAATGAGCAGTTCTTC.

The table lists this clone with a few counts. The rearrangement links TRBV6-1 to TRBJ1-1, with 7 bases matching TRBD1. Trimming cost V 0 bases and J 0 bases; bases outside gene matches: 10. The CDR3 is 18 residues long. Germline assignment: CDR1 MNHNS and CDR2 SASEGT. CDR3 residues: CASSEASGTAHLNTEAFF. The CDR3 DNA is TGTGCCAGCAGTGAAGCATCCGGGACAGCGCATCTGAACACTGAAGCTTTCTTT.

The rearrangement joins TRBV30 to TRBJ1-6; TRBD1 might be the D (6 bases). There are 12 residues in the CDR3. The V end lost 0 bases, the J end lost 13 bases, and 10 bases lay between the germline ends. Germline CDR1 is GTSNPN and CDR2 is SVGIG (reference sequence). The DNA for the CDR3 is TGTGCCTGGAGTGTACAGGGTAGGCCCCTCCACTTT. Protein: CAWSVQGRPLHF.

This clone was observed a handful of times. The chain is built from TRBV5-1 and TRBJ2-3, with 7 nucleotides matching TRBD1. CDR1 SGHRS and CDR2 YFSETQ come from the germline V gene. CDR3 length: 14 residues. V dropped 0 bases and J dropped 5; count of bases not matched to a gene: 3. DNA for the CDR3: TGCGCCAGCAGCTTGGAAAGGGGGCGAGATACGCAGTATTTT. Protein: CASSLERGRDTQYF.

Only a few counts were recorded for this clone. Other DNA variants within this sample encode the same CDR3. The chain links TRBV19 to TRBJ2-7; 7 bases map to TRBD1. After removal of 3 bases from V and 0 bases from J, the junction contained 2 bases not matched to a gene. The germline V gene encodes CDR1 LNHDA and CDR2 SQIVND (reference sequence). CDR3 size: 14 residues. CDR3 protein: CASSMGQSSYEQYF. The CDR3 bases are TGTGCCAGTAGTATGGGACAGAGCTCCTACGAGCAGTACTTC.

The chain joins TRBV28 to TRBJ1-1; D call uncertain. Trimming removed 5 bases from V and 10 bases from J, with 14 bases in between. The germline gives CDR1 MDHEN, CDR2 SYDVKM. The CDR3 contains 12 residues. The chain's CDR3 is CASSDSPVGAFF. The CDR3 DNA follows: TGTGCCAGCAGTGACTCGCCCGTGGGAGCTTTCTTT.

The J gene is TRBJ2-1, the V gene TRBV24-1; the match to TRBD2 covers 8 bases. The V gene end was trimmed by 4 bases and the J gene end by 2 bases; junction bases not matched to a gene: 9. This CDR3 has 17 amino acids. The V gene's germline CDR1 is KGHDR and CDR2 SFDVKD. CDR3 region: CATSDPRAGVTYNEQFF. The CDR3 DNA reads TGTGCCACCAGTGACCCCCGAGCGGGAGTAACCTACAATGAGCAGTTCTTC.